A selection of T cell receptor beta chains follows, all from one sample in a study of cytomegalovirus exposure and HLA in healthy donors. The protocol was immunoSEQ multiplex PCR, while the TCRdb copy is restricted to in-frame clones and leaves out a portion. In the table there are 100,000 to 150,000 clones, 65% to 90% of which are singletons. The sequenced sample consisted of PBMCs. These receptors were obtained from a woman aged 18 to 35 in good health and CMV-seropositive. The CDR3 runs from the conserved cysteine through the conserved F or W. The order of the fields is J gene, D gene, V gene, clone size, CDR3 protein, CDR3 DNA. A D gene is named only where the DNA matches it firmly. Size is stated for part of the rows, as once, few or many counts, or as a class when the clone is expanded.

TRBJ1-5	NA	TRBV30	NA	CAWNTVSNQPQHF	TGTGCCTGGAACACCGTAAGCAATCAGCCCCAGCATTTT
TRBJ1-5	NA	TRBV6-1	few	CASSEYRDQPQHF	TGTGCCAGCAGTGAATACCGGGATCAGCCCCAGCATTTT
TRBJ2-5	NA	TRBV5-1	NA	CASSLYIQETQYF	TGCGCCAGCAGCTTGTACATCCAAGAGACCCAGTACTTC
TRBJ2-2	NA	TRBV9	NA	CASSVVSTGELFF	TGTGCCAGCAGCGTAGTCAGCACCGGGGAGCTGTTTTTT
TRBJ2-5	TRBD2	TRBV18	once	CASSPGSGGEETQYF	TGTGCCAGCTCACCAGGGTCGGGAGGGGAAGAGACCCAGTACTTC
TRBJ1-5	NA	TRBV11-2	NA	CASSTHGNQPQHF	TGTGCCAGCAGCACTCACGGGAACCAGCCCCAGCATTTT
TRBJ2-3	TRBD2	TRBV25-1	NA	CASRGSGGALDTQYF	TGTGCCAGCAGAGGTAGCGGGGGGGCCTTAGATACGCAGTATTTT
TRBJ2-5	TRBD2	TRBV29-1	few	CSVLRGETQYF	TGCAGCGTTCTGCGGGGGGAGACCCAGTACTTC
TRBJ1-5	NA	TRBV6-5	few	CAISTGDSNQPQHF	TGTGCCATCAGTACGGGAGATAGCAATCAGCCCCAGCATTTT
TRBJ1-1	TRBD1	TRBV2	NA	CASQQGYTEAFF	TGTGCCAGTCAACAGGGGTACACTGAAGCTTTCTTT
TRBJ1-5	NA	TRBV6-1	NA	CASTIGQYNQPQHF	TGTGCCAGCACCATCGGACAGTACAATCAGCCCCAGCATTTT
TRBJ2-2	NA	TRBV7-9	NA	CASQGQNTGELFF	TGTGCCAGCCAGGGACAGAACACCGGGGAGCTGTTTTTT
TRBJ2-7	NA	TRBV5-1	NA	CASSLFGGSYEQYF	TGCGCCAGCAGCTTGTTCGGGGGAAGCTACGAGCAGTACTTC
TRBJ1-5	NA	TRBV6-1	NA	CASSEDGAKPQHF	TGTGCCAGCAGTGAAGATGGAGCGAAGCCCCAGCATTTT
TRBJ1-5	NA	TRBV19	few	CASSTQTGFNQPQHF	TGTGCCAGTAGTACCCAAACAGGGTTCAATCAGCCCCAGCATTTT
TRBJ1-1	NA	TRBV7-9	NA	CSSSLGSLRDSSEAFF	TGTTCCAGCAGCTTAGGGTCCCTCCGGGATTCTTCTGAAGCTTTCTTT
TRBJ1-1	TRBD1	TRBV6-4	NA	CASSTRQGAEAFF	TGTGCCAGCAGTACCAGACAGGGGGCTGAAGCTTTCTTT
TRBJ1-5	NA	TRBV19	NA	CASSMDSSNQPQHF	TGTGCCAGTAGTATGGACAGCAGCAATCAGCCCCAGCATTTT
TRBJ2-7	TRBD1	TRBV7-9	NA	CASSPRTGATYEQYF	TGTGCCAGCAGCCCTAGGACAGGGGCGACCTACGAGCAGTACTTC
TRBJ1-1	NA	TRBV4-1	NA	CASSQDDLAAYGEAFF	TGCGCCAGCAGCCAAGACGACTTAGCCGCGTACGGTGAAGCTTTCTTT
TRBJ2-1	NA	TRBV6-5	once	CASSLGRSTLQFF	TGTGCCAGCAGTCTTGGGCGCTCGACACTTCAGTTCTTC
TRBJ1-4	NA	TRBV4-1	once	CASSQVLGMGRRENEKLFF	TGCGCCAGCAGCCAAGTCCTGGGGATGGGACGGAGGGAGAATGAAAAACTGTTTTTT
TRBJ1-2	NA	TRBV29-1	NA	CSVEVQDTPNYGYTF	TGCAGCGTTGAAGTGCAGGACACTCCTAACTATGGCTACACCTTC
TRBJ1-2	TRBD1	TRBV6-4	NA	CASRGQGAYGYTF	TGTGCCAGCAGAGGACAGGGGGCTTACGGCTACACCTTC
TRBJ2-5	TRBD1	TRBV18	NA	CASSPDRVKEQYF	TGTGCCAGCTCACCAGACAGGGTAAAAGAACAGTACTTC
TRBJ1-3	NA	TRBV5-4	NA	CASSSGAGNTIYF	TGTGCCAGCAGCTCAGGGGCTGGAAACACCATATATTTT
TRBJ1-2	TRBD1	TRBV11-2	NA	CASSSMELRDRDNYGYTF	TGTGCCAGCAGCTCGATGGAACTCCGGGACAGGGATAACTATGGCTACACCTTC
TRBJ2-2	TRBD2	TRBV10-3	NA	CATRLADTGELFF	TGTGCCACCCGACTAGCTGACACCGGGGAGCTGTTTTTT
TRBJ2-1	NA	TRBV6-6	once	CASSAGNEQFF	TGTGCCAGCAGTGCGGGCAATGAGCAGTTCTTC
TRBJ2-7	TRBD1	TRBV9	NA	CASSVQTGGDGIEQYF	TGTGCCAGCAGCGTACAGACAGGGGGCGACGGAATCGAGCAGTACTTC
TRBJ2-7	TRBD1	TRBV6-5	NA	CASSRQGSRDEQYF	TGTGCCAGCAGTCGACAGGGATCTCGCGACGAGCAGTACTTC
TRBJ2-3	NA	TRBV6-6	NA	CASSPRTSTDTQYF	TGTGCCAGCAGCCCAAGGACTAGCACAGATACGCAGTATTTT
TRBJ1-1	NA	TRBV13	few	CASSLDRDTEAFF	TGTGCCAGCAGCTTAGACAGGGACACTGAAGCTTTCTTT
TRBJ2-2	NA	TRBV5-1	few	CASSLAGQNTGELFF	TGCGCCAGCAGCTTGGCCGGACAGAACACCGGGGAGCTGTTTTTT
TRBJ2-3	TRBD2	TRBV19	NA	CASSIDGERGDTDTQYF	TGTGCCAGTAGTATAGATGGCGAGCGGGGGGACACAGATACGCAGTATTTT
TRBJ1-2	TRBD1	TRBV25-1	NA	CASSDPYSGDREDYGYTF	TGTGCCAGCAGTGACCCCTACTCCGGGGACAGGGAGGACTATGGCTACACCTTC
TRBJ1-2	NA	TRBV30	NA	CAWSLGGAGYGYTF	TGTGCCTGGAGTTTGGGGGGGGCCGGCTATGGCTACACCTTC
TRBJ2-7	NA	TRBV27	NA	CASSFLGSGEQYF	TGTGCCAGCAGTTTTCTCGGGTCTGGGGAGCAGTACTTC
TRBJ2-2	NA	TRBV4-1	once	CASSQDPASYTGELFF	TGCGCCAGCAGCCAAGATCCGGCTAGTTACACCGGGGAGCTGTTTTTT
TRBJ2-1	TRBD1	TRBV5-1	few	CASSWGTGGDEQFF	TGCGCCAGCAGCTGGGGGACAGGGGGGGATGAGCAGTTCTTC
TRBJ2-7	NA	TRBV19	NA	CASSLRDFPYEQYF	TGTGCCAGTAGTCTCCGGGACTTTCCCTACGAGCAGTACTTC
TRBJ2-7	NA	TRBV10-1	once	CASSPGGTLALYEQYF	TGCGCCAGCAGTCCCGGCGGGACCCTAGCGCTCTACGAGCAGTACTTC
TRBJ2-2	NA	TRBV4-1	NA	CASSINTGELFF	TGCGCCAGCAGTATTAACACCGGGGAGCTGTTTTTT
TRBJ1-4	NA	TRBV10-3	NA	CAISEYNGELFF	TGTGCCATCAGTGAATACAATGGAGAACTGTTTTTT
TRBJ2-1	NA	TRBV7-8	NA	CASSLAGRTGYNEQFF	TGTGCCAGCAGCTTAGCGGGGAGGACAGGATACAATGAGCAGTTCTTC
TRBJ2-3	TRBD2	TRBV11-2	NA	CASSLGTSGGASTDTQYF	TGTGCCAGCAGCTTGGGGACTAGCGGGGGGGCGAGCACAGATACGCAGTATTTT